Listed below are T cell receptor beta chains from one sample, sequenced in a study of CD4+ T cells in melanoma. The data were produced by immunoSEQ multiplex PCR, yet TCRdb's version contains in-frame clones alone and is incomplete. This table has over 100,000 clones, about 90% appearing once. The sequenced sample was peripheral blood. Receptors were obtained from a human donor with melanoma. Both conserved end residues are part of each CDR3. A D gene is named only where the DNA matches it firmly. Part of the rows lack a size; the others show once, few, many or a class for expanded clones.

D gene	clone size	V gene	J gene	CDR3 protein	CDR3 DNA
-	-	TRBV19	TRBJ1-6	CASSILNSPLHF	TGTGCCAGTAGTATATTAAATTCACCCCTCCACTTT
-	-	TRBV4-1	TRBJ2-4	CASRSNIDLKNIQYF	TGCGCCAGCAGGAGTAACATAGACCTCAAAAACATTCAGTACTTC
TRBD2	-	TRBV9	TRBJ2-3	CAGRDEGGEQYF	TGTGCCGGCCGGGATGAGGGAGGGGAGCAGTATTTT
TRBD2	-	TRBV9	TRBJ2-7	CASSVATGDYPSNEQYF	TGTGCCAGCAGCGTAGCTACGGGGGACTATCCCTCTAACGAGCAGTACTTC
TRBD2	once	TRBV7-8	TRBJ2-3	CASRRLAGTDTQYF	TGTGCCAGCAGACGACTAGCGGGCACAGATACGCAGTATTTT
-	few	TRBV4-3	TRBJ2-7	CASSQDARGGDEQYF	TGCGCCAGCAGCCAAGATGCGAGGGGGGGTGACGAGCAGTACTTC
-	-	TRBV7-2	TRBJ2-3	CASSPYKDTQYF	TGTGCCAGCAGCCCATACAAAGATACGCAGTATTTT
-	-	TRBV2	TRBJ2-1	CASNQESSYNEQFF	TGTGCCAGCAACCAGGAGAGCTCCTACAATGAGCAGTTCTTC
-	-	TRBV7-2	TRBJ2-1	CASSPDYPLGNEQFF	TGTGCCAGCAGCCCGGACTATCCCCTCGGGAATGAGCAGTTCTTC
-	-	TRBV6-6	TRBJ1-4	CASSYSREKLFF	TGTGCCAGCAGTTACTCGCGGGAAAAACTGTTTTTT
TRBD2	-	TRBV4-2	TRBJ2-1	CASSTSGSSYNEQFF	TGTGCCAGCAGCACGAGCGGGAGCTCCTACAATGAGCAGTTCTTC
-	-	TRBV7-3	TRBJ1-1	CASSPNTGQRNTEAFF	TGTGCCAGCAGCCCAAACACTGGACAGAGGAACACTGAAGCTTTCTTT
-	-	TRBV2	TRBJ1-1	CARKESVGMNTEAFF	TGTGCCAGGAAAGAGTCGGTGGGGATGAACACTGAAGCTTTCTTT
-	-	TRBV28	TRBJ2-6	CASKGRTYSGANVLTF	TGTGCCAGCAAGGGAAGAACCTACTCTGGGGCCAACGTCCTGACTTTC
-	-	TRBV5-6	TRBJ2-7	CASRLGGYEQYF	TGTGCCAGCAGGCTCGGGGGCTACGAGCAGTACTTC
TRBD1	-	TRBV27	TRBJ2-1	CASSTGQGVYNEQFF	TGTGCCAGCAGTACGGGACAGGGGGTCTACAATGAGCAGTTCTTC
TRBD2	-	TRBV4-3	TRBJ2-3	CASSQDLARETQYF	TGCGCCAGCAGCCAAGATTTGGCGCGGGAGACGCAGTATTTT